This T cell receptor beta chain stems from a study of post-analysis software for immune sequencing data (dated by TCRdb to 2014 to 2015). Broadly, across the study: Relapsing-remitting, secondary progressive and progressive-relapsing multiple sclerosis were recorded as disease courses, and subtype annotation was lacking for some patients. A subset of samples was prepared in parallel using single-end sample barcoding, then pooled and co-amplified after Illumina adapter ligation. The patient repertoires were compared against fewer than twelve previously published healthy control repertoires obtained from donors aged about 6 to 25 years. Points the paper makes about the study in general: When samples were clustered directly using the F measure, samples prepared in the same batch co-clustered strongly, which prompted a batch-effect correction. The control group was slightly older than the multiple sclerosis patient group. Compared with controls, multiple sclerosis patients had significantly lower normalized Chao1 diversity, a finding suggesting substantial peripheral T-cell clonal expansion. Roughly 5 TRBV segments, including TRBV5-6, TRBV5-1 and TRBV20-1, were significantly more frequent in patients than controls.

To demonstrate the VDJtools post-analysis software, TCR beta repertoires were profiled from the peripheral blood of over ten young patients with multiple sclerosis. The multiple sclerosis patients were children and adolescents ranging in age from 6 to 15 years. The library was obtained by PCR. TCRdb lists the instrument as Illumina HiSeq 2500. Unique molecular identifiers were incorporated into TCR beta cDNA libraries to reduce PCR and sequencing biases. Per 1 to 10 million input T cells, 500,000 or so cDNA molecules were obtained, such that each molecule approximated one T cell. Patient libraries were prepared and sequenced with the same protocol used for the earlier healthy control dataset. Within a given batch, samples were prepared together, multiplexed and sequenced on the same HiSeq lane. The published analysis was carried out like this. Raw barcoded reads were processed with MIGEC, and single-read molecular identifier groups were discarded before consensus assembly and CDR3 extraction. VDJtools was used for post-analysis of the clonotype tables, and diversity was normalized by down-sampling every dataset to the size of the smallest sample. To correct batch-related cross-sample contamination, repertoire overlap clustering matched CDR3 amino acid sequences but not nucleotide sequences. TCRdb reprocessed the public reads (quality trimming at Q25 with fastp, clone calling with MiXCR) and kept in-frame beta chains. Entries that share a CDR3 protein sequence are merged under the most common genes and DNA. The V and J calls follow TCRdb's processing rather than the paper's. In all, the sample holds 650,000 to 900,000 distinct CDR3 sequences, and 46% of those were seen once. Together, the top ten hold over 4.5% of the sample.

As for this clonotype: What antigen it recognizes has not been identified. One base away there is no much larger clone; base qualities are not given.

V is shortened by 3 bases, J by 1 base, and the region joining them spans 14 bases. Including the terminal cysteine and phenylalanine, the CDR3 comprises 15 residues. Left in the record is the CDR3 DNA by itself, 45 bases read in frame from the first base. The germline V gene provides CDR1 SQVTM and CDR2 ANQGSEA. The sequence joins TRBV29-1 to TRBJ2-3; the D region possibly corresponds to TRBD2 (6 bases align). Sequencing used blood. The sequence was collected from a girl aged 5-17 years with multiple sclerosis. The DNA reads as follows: TGCAGCGTTGAGATCTTAGCGGAGGGCACAGATACGCAGTATTTT. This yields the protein CSVEILAEGTDTQYF.